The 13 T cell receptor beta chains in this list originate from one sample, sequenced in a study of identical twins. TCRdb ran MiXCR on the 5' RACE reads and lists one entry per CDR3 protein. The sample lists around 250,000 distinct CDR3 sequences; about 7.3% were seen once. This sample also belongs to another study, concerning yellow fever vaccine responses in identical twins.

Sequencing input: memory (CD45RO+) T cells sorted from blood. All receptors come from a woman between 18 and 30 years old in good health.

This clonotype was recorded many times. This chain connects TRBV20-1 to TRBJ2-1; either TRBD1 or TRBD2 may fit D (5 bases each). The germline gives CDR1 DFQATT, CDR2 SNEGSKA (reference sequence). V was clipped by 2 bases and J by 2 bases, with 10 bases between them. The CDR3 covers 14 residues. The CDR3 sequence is CSARPGRTYNEQFF. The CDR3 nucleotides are TGCAGTGCTAGACCGGGACGGACCTACAATGAGCAGTTCTTC.

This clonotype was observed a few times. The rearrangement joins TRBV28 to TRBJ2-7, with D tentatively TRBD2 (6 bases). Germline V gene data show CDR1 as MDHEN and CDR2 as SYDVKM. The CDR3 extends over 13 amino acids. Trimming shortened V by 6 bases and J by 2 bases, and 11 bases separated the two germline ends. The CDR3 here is CASSLSGPYEQYF. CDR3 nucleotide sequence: TGTGCCAGCAGCCTGAGCGGGCCCTACGAGCAGTACTTC.

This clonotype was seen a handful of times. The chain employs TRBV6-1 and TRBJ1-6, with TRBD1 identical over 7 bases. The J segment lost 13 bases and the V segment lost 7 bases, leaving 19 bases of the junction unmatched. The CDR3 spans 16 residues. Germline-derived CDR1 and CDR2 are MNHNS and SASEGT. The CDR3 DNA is TGTGCCAGCAAGCCACCCCACGGGACAGTGGGAGGTCCCCTCCACTTT. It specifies CASKPPHGTVGGPLHF.

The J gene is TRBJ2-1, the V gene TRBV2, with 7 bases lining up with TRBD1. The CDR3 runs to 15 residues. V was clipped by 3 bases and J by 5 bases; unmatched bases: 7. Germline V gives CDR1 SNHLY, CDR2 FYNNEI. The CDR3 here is CASSDRGPNHNEQFF. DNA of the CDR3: TGTGCCAGCAGTGATAGGGGGCCCAATCACAATGAGCAGTTCTTC.

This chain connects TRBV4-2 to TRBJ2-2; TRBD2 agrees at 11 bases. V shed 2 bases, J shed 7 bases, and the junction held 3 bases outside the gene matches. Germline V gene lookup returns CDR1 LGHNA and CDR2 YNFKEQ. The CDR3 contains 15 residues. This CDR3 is CASSQPGTSGGELFF. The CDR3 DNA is TGTGCCAGCAGCCAACCCGGGACTAGCGGCGGGGAGCTGTTTTTT.

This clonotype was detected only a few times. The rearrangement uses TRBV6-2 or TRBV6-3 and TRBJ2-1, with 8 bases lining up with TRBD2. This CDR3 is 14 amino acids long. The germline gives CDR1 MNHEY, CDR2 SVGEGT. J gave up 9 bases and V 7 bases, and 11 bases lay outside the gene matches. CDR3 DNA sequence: TGTGCCAGCACGACGGGAGGGCCGGTCGTTGAGCAGTTCTTC. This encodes CASTTGGPVVEQFF.

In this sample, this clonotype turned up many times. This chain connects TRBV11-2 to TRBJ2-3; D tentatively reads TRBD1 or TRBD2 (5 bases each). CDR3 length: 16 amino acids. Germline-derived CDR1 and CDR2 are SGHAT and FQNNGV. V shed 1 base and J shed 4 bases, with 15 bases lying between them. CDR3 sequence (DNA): TGTGCCAGCAGCTTAGTGGGGGTTGAGGTCGCAGATACGCAGTATTTT. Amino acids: CASSLVGVEVADTQYF.

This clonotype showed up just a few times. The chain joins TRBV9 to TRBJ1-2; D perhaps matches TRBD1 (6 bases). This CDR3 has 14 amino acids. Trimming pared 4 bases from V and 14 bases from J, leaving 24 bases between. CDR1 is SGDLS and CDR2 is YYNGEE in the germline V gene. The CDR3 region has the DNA TGTGCCAGCAGCCCAAGGACAGTTCCTCGGGTGTATACCTTC. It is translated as CASSPRTVPRVYTF.

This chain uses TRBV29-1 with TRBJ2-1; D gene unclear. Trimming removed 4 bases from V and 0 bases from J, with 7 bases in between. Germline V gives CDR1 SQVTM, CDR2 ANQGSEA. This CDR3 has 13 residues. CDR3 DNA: TGCAGCGTTGGAGGCCGCTCCTACAATGAGCAGTTCTTC. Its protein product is CSVGGRSYNEQFF.

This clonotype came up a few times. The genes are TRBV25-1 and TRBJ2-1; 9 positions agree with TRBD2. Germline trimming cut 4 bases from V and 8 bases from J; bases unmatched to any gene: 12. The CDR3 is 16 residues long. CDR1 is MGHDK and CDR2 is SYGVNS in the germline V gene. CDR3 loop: CASSGSSGKGFDEQFF. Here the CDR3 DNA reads TGTGCCAGCAGTGGCTCTAGCGGGAAGGGCTTCGATGAGCAGTTCTTC.

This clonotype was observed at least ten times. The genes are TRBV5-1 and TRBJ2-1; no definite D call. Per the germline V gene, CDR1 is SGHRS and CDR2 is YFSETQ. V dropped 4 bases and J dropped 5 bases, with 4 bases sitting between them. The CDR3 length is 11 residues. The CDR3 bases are TGCGCCAGCAGCGCGGACAATGAGCAGTTCTTC. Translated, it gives CASSADNEQFF. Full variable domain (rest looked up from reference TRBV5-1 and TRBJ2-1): KAGVTQTPRYLIKTRGQQVTLSCSPISGHRSVSWYQQTPGQGLQFLFEYFSETQRNKGNFPGRFSGRQFSNSRSEMNVSTLELGDSALYLCASSADNEQFFGPGTRLTVL.

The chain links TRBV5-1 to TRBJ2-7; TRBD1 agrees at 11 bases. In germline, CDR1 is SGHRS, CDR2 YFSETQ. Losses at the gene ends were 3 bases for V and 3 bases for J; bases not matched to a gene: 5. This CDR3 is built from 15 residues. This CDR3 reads CASSWGQGEFYEQYF. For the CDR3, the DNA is TGCGCCAGCAGCTGGGGACAGGGGGAGTTCTACGAGCAGTACTTC.

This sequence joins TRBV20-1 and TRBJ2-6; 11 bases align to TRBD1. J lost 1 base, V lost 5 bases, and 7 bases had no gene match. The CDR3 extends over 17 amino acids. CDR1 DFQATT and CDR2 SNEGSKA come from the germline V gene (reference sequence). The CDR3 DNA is TGCAGTGCTGACCCGGGACAGGGGGAATCTGGGGCCAACGTCCTGACTTTC. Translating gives CSADPGQGESGANVLTF.